The following is a T cell receptor beta chain sequence with its context. Original data processing: It was from reference gene primer amplification that nucleated cell counts were estimated. The protocol was immunoSEQ multiplex PCR, while the TCRdb copy is restricted to in-frame clones and leaves out a portion. The V and J calls and the clone size are those of that table, but D and trimming were determined from the DNA. Here the sample spans 200,000 to 250,000 clones, about 88% being singletons. There are 14 residues in the CDR3. Trimming stripped 4 bases from V and 2 bases from J, with 12 bases between. The germline V gene has CDR1 MDHEN and CDR2 SYDVKM. This record comes from a study of blood T cell repertoires in COVID-19. Background on the study: Samples came from the United States, Italy and Spain, spanning acute and convalescent COVID-19. T cells, B-cell-depleted T cells, or PBMCs provided the cDNA or gDNA that served as material.

Followed over time, Seattle patients had been enrolled while infection was active. This sequence was found in a woman between 50 and 59 years old with COVID-19, enrolled during active disease. The chain is built from TRBV28 and TRBJ2-7; no clear D. Sequenced material: peripheral blood. CDR3 protein: CASSWLNKPYEQYF. As DNA, the CDR3 is TGTGCCAGCAGTTGGTTAAACAAACCCTACGAGCAGTACTTC.